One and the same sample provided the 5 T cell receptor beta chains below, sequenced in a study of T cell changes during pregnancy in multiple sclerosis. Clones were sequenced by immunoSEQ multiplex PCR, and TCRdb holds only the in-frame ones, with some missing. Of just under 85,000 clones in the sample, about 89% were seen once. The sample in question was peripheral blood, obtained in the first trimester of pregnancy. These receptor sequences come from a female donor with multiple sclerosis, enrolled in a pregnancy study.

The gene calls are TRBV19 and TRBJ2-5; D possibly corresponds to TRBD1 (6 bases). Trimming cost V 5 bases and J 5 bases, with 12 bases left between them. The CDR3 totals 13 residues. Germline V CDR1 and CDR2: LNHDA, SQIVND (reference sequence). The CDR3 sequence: CASSLQGWETQYF. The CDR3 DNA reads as TGTGCCAGTAGTTTACAGGGATGGGAGACCCAGTACTTC.

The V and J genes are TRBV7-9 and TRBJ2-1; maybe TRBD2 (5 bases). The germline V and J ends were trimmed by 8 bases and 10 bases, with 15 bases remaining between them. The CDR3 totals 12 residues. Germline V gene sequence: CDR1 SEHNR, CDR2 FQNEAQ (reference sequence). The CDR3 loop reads CASFAHEREQFF. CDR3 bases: TGTGCCAGCTTTGCCCACGAGCGGGAGCAGTTCTTC.

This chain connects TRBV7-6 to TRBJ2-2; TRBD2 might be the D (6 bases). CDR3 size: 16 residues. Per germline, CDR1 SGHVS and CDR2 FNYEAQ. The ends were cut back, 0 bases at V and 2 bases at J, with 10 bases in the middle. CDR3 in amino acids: CASSLARGPNTGELFF. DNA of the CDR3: TGTGCCAGCAGCTTAGCGCGGGGCCCCAACACCGGGGAGCTGTTTTTT. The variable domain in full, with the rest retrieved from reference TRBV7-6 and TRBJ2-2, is GAGVSQSPRYKVTKRGQDVALRCDPISGHVSLYWYRQALGQGPEFLTYFNYEAQQDKSGLPNDRFSAERPEGSISTLTIQRTEQRDSAMYRCASSLARGPNTGELFFGEGSRLTVL.

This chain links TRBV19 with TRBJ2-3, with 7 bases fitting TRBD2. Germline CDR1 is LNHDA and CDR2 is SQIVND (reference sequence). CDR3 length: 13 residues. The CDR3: CATSRLGTDTQYF. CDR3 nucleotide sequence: TGTGCGACTAGCAGGTTAGGGACAGATACGCAGTATTTT. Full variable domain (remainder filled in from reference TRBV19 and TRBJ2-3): DGGITQSPKYLFRKEGQNVTLSCEQNLNHDAMYWYRQDPGQGLRLIYYSQIVNDFQKGDIAEGYSVSREKKESFPLTVTSAQKNPTAFYLCATSRLGTDTQYFGPGTRLTVL.

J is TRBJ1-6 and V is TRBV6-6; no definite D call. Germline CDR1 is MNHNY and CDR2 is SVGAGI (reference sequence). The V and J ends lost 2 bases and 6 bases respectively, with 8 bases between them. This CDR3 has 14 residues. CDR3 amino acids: CASSYEGSNSPLHF. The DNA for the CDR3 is TGTGCCAGCAGTTACGAGGGTTCTAATTCACCCCTCCACTTT.